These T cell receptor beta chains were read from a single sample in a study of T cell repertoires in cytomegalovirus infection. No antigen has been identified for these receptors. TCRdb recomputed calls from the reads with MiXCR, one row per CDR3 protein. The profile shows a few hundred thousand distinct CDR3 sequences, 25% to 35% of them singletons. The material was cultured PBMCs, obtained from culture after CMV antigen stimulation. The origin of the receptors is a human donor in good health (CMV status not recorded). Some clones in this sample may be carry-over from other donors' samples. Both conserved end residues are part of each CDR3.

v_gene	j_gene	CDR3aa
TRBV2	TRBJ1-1	CASSGEKNTEAFF
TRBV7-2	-	CASSLAHGSYNEQYF
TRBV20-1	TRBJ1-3	CSACHRGSGNTIYF
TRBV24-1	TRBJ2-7	CATSDLGLGIYEQYF
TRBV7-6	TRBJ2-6	CASSLEASGANVLTF
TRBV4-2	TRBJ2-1	CASSQDRGREQFF
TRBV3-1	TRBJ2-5	CASSQPLGGTELQETQYF
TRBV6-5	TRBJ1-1	CASRTGQGAAEAFF
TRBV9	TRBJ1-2	CASRFSGSRGGYTF
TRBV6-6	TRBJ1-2	CASSYQGGVGYTF
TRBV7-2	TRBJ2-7	CASSLELGEQYF
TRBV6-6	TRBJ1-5	CASTNTRNQPQHF
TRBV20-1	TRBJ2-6	CSARGGTDGIFVGANVLTF
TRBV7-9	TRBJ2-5	CASSLASEKLYQETQYF
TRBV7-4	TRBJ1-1	CASSRQGASTEAFF
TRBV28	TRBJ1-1	CASSLAREGAFF
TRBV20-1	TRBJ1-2	CSGRFVGSKTGYTF
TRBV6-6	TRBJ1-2	CASSYSKFTGGLSGYTF
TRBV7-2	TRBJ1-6	CASSPGTVALPLHF
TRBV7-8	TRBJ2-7	CASNPITGASGDSEQYF
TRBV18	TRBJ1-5	CASSPESGNQPQHF
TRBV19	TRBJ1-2	CASSIVSGLGYTF
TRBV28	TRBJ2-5	CASSFRQGGETQYF
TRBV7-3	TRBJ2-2	CASSLSGHTGELFF
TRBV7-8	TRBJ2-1	CASSFYGDYNEQFF
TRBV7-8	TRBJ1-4	CASSLGAGMNEKLFF
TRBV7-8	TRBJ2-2	CASSLDLAATGELFF
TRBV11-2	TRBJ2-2	CASSLGEDTGELFF
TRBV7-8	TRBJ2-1	CASSLWREVSYNEQFF
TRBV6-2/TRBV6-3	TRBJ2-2	CASSYSWGLSTGELFF
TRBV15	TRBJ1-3	CATSRDATDSGNTIYF
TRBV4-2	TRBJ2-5	CASSQEVLAIHETQYF
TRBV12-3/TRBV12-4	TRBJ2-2	CASTPEGRETGELFF
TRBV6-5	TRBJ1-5	CASSYGPIQNNQPQHF
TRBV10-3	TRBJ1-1	CAIRLTGATRAFF
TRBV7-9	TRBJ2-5	CASSYPSGGETQYF
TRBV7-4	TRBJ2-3	CASSSRLAVSTDTQYF
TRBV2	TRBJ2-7	CASTAQGGSVYEQYF
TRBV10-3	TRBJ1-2	CAISEGGIGYTF
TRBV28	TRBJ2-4	CASSLRQSIAKNIQYF
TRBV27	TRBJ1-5	CASSRNPNTEYSNQPQHF
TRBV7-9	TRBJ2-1	CASSLAPGLAGGPLPYNEQFF
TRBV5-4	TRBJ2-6	CASSPGGVSGANVLTF
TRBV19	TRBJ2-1	CASENSGSSYNEQFF
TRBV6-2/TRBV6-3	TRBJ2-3	CASSQLAASTDTQYF